A single sample gave rise to the 31 T cell receptor beta chains below, sequenced in a study of blood T cell repertoires in COVID-19. Profiling relied on immunoSEQ multiplex PCR, and the TCRdb table lists in-frame clones only, not all of them. The repertoire includes some 70,000 clones, approximately 90% of them detected once, and 5.5% to 8.5% sits in the top ten. The sample was peripheral blood. These receptors were collected from a woman aged 80 or over with active COVID-19.

This chain joins TRBV6-5 and TRBJ1-6; 9 bases line up with TRBD1. V dropped 4 bases and J dropped 8; count of bases not matched to a gene: 3. Germline CDR1 reads MNHEY; CDR2 reads SVGAGI. CDR3 length equals 14 residues. CDR3 amino acids: CASSSRTGDSPLHF. DNA for the CDR3: TGTGCCAGCAGTTCCAGGACAGGGGATTCACCCCTCCACTTT.

The rearrangement joins TRBV19 to TRBJ2-3; D is possibly TRBD2 (5 bases). Germline CDR1 reads LNHDA; CDR2 reads SQIVND (reference sequence). The CDR3 is 17 amino acids. V lost 5 bases and J 2 bases, leaving 20 bases between the germline ends. CDR3 sequence reads: CASSGGGGSPLTDTQYF. The CDR3 DNA follows: TGTGCCAGTAGTGGCGGAGGAGGCAGCCCGCTCACAGATACGCAGTATTTT.

The chain carries TRBV27 and TRBJ2-3; 11 nucleotides align to TRBD2. The CDR3 has 19 amino acids. The germline V gene encodes CDR1 MNHEY and CDR2 SMNVEV (reference sequence). Losses at the gene ends were 6 bases for V and 3 bases for J; bases not matched to a gene: 17. CDR3 loop: CASRAPGTSGSMGTDTQYF. The CDR3 coding sequence is TGTGCCAGCAGGGCCCCGGGAACTAGCGGGAGTATGGGTACAGATACGCAGTATTTT.

The chain recombines TRBV12-3 or TRBV12-4 with TRBJ1-4, with D possibly being TRBD1 (6 bases). Deletions cut 2 bases from V and 6 bases from J, with 7 bases between. The CDR3 is 13 residues long. The CDR3, as DNA: TGTGCCAGCAGTTTAAGGACAGATGAAAAACTGTTTTTT. Protein sequence: CASSLRTDEKLFF.

This clone was observed a single time. This chain connects TRBV5-4 to TRBJ2-3; 9 nucleotides match TRBD1. The CDR3 contains 15 residues. Germline V gene data show CDR1 as SGHNT and CDR2 as YYREEE (reference sequence). Unmatched junction bases numbered 10, after V lost 7 bases and J lost 4 bases. The CDR3: CASAPGTGLADTQYF. DNA of the CDR3: TGTGCCAGCGCTCCCGGGACAGGGTTAGCAGATACGCAGTATTTT.

This clone was recorded only once. This sequence joins TRBV11-2 and TRBJ2-5; D is possibly TRBD2 (6 bases). V dropped 2 bases and J dropped 1 base, with 8 bases sitting between them. The CDR3 sequence is 14 residues long. CDR1 and CDR2 (germline): SGHAT, FQNNGV. CDR3 protein: CASSLPGGQETQYF. The DNA of the CDR3 is TGTGCCAGCAGCTTACCCGGGGGCCAAGAGACCCAGTACTTC. Based on the CDR3 plus reference TRBV11-2 and TRBJ2-5, the full variable domain is EAGVAQSPRYKIIEKRQSVAFWCNPISGHATLYWYQQILGQGPKLLIQFQNNGVVDDSQLPKDRFSAERLKGVDSTLKIQPAKLEDSAVYLCASSLPGGQETQYFGPGTRLLVL.

The V gene is TRBV7-9, the J gene TRBJ2-7; D is possibly TRBD2 (5 bases). The V end was cut by 5 bases, the J end by 7 bases, with 15 bases between. This CDR3 has 13 amino acids. The germline V gene has CDR1 SEHNR and CDR2 FQNEAQ (reference sequence). Here the CDR3 DNA reads TGTGCCAGCAGCCCCCACGGCGGGCGGGAGCAGTACTTC. It encodes CASSPHGGREQYF.

This clone was detected only once. J is TRBJ2-5 and V is TRBV2; D is possibly TRBD1 (6 bases). The CDR3 runs to 13 residues. Per the germline V gene, CDR1 is SNHLY and CDR2 is FYNNEI. V dropped 4 bases and J dropped 4 bases, with 10 bases sitting between them. The CDR3 region is CASSVEGGETQYF. DNA of the CDR3: TGTGCCAGCAGTGTGGAAGGGGGAGAGACCCAGTACTTC. The full variable domain, completed using reference TRBV2 and TRBJ2-5, is EPEVTQTPSHQVTQMGQEVILRCVPISNHLYFYWYRQILGQKVEFLVSFYNNEISEKSEIFDDQFSVERPDGSNFTLKIRSTKLEDSAMYFCASSVEGGETQYFGPGTRLLVL.

This clone was detected once. The sample carries other DNA sequences with the same CDR3. The rearrangement links TRBV5-1 to TRBJ2-5, with 9 bases matching TRBD1. This CDR3 is 16 amino acids long. V dropped 2 bases and J dropped 1; count of bases not matched to a gene: 6. CDR1 and CDR2 (germline): SGHRS, YFSETQ. CDR3 region: CASSFRGQGTQETQYF. CDR3 nucleotides: TGCGCCAGCAGCTTTAGGGGACAGGGAACCCAAGAGACCCAGTACTTC.

CDR3: CASSYRVGGTYYEQYF. CDR3 DNA sequence: TGTGCCAGCAGTTACCGTGTGGGAGGCACCTACTACGAGCAGTACTTC. The chain employs TRBV6-2 or TRBV6-3 and TRBJ2-7, with a weak D call TRBD2 (6 bases). CDR3 length: 16 residues. Germline loops: CDR1 MNHEY, CDR2 SVGEGT. Between the trimmed V and J ends, which lost 2 bases and 3 bases, there was a span of 17 bases.

This clone was picked up one time. The J gene is TRBJ2-2, the V gene TRBV7-2; D unclear. CDR1 is SGHTA and CDR2 is FQGNSA in the germline V gene. This CDR3 contains 15 residues. V was shortened by 1 base and J by 6 bases, with 12 bases between the two germline ends. CDR3 in amino acids: CASSLGGGDAGELFF. The CDR3 nucleotides read TGTGCCAGCAGCTTAGGCGGTGGCGATGCCGGGGAGCTGTTTTTT. The whole variable domain, filled in from reference TRBV7-2 and TRBJ2-2, reads GAGVSQSPSNKVTEKGKDVELRCDPISGHTALYWYRQSLGQGLEFLIYFQGNSAPDKSGLPSDRFSAERTGGSVSTLTIQRTQQEDSAVYLCASSLGGGDAGELFFGEGSRLTVL.

J is TRBJ2-5 and V is TRBV4-3, with TRBD2 identical over 8 bases. This CDR3 is 16 amino acids long. The germline gives CDR1 LGHNA, CDR2 YSLEER. V lost 3 bases to trimming and J lost 7 bases; unmatched junction nucleotides: 13. CDR3 amino acids: CASSHHRGAGEVTQYF. As DNA, the CDR3 is TGCGCCAGCAGCCACCACCGAGGAGCGGGAGAGGTGACCCAGTACTTC.

J is TRBJ2-1 and V is TRBV5-1, with TRBD1 identical over 7 bases. Germline V CDR1 and CDR2: SGHRS, YFSETQ. V lost 1 base to trimming and J lost 11 bases; unmatched junction nucleotides: 15. The length of the CDR3 is 16 residues. CDR3 DNA: TGCGCCAGCAGCTTGACCTTAGGACAGGCCACAATGAAGCAGTTCTTC. This codes for CASSLTLGQATMKQFF.

This clone was counted a single time. The chain couples TRBV5-1 to TRBJ2-7; weak D call: TRBD2 (7 bases). Germline V gives CDR1 SGHRS, CDR2 YFSETQ. Trimming removed 1 base at V and 2 bases at J, with 13 bases between. The CDR3 has 15 residues. The CDR3 is CASSLRGGVPYEQYF. For the CDR3, the DNA is TGCGCCAGCAGCTTGAGGGGGGGCGTCCCCTACGAGCAGTACTTC.

Details on this clone: One end of the junction does not line up with germline, which may come from a read error. The chain joins TRBV11-1 to TRBJ2-3, with 9 positions matching TRBD1. Looked up from germline, CDR1 is SGHAT and CDR2 is FQDESV (reference sequence). The CDR3 loop spans 13 amino acids. The CDR3 coding sequence is TGTGCCAGCAGCCTCCGACAGGGGGATACGCAGTACTTT. Protein: CASSLRQGDTQYF.

The gene calls are TRBV18 and TRBJ1-1; D is uncertain. The ends were cut back, 5 bases at V and 1 base at J, with 5 bases in the middle. The germline gives CDR1 KGHSH, CDR2 LQKENI. This CDR3 region has 12 residues. The CDR3: CASSVANTEAFF. For the CDR3, the DNA is TGTGCCAGCTCAGTAGCGAACACTGAAGCTTTCTTT.

The chain recombines TRBV27 with TRBJ2-1; TRBD1 matches at 7 bases. The CDR3 runs to 15 residues. Trimming took 1 base from V and 8 from J; bases not matched to a gene: 8. Germline CDR1 is MNHEY and CDR2 is SMNVEV (reference sequence). CDR3 sequence: CASSLLGDSHYEQFF. The CDR3 region has the DNA TGTGCCAGCAGTTTATTGGGGGACAGCCACTATGAGCAGTTCTTC.

The genes are TRBV12-3 or TRBV12-4 and TRBJ2-7; D perhaps matches TRBD1 (5 bases). There are 13 residues in the CDR3. Between the trimmed V and J ends, which lost 6 bases and 3 bases, there was a span of 12 bases. CDR3 protein: CASRARQGYEQYF. Written as DNA, the CDR3 is TGTGCCAGCAGGGCCCGCCAGGGCTACGAGCAGTACTTC.

The chain employs TRBV6-5 and TRBJ2-1, with 8 bases that match TRBD2. This CDR3 is built from 15 residues. Trimming took 4 bases from V and 5 from J; bases not matched to a gene: 7. Per the germline V gene, CDR1 is MNHEY and CDR2 is SVGAGI. The CDR3 spells CASSSEKRGNNEQFF. CDR3 DNA sequence: TGTGCCAGCAGTTCCGAAAAGCGGGGGAACAATGAGCAGTTCTTC.

The V call is TRBV5-3, the J call TRBJ2-7, with D maybe TRBD2 (5 bases). TRBV5-3 is an ORF, with its function uncertain. The CDR3 contains 13 residues. V was shortened by 5 bases and J by 1 base, with 10 bases between the two germline ends. The CDR3 coding sequence is TGTGCCAGAAGTGATAGCGATTCCTACGAGCAGTACTTC. Its translation is CARSDSDSYEQYF.

The chain combines TRBV3-1 (or the pseudogene TRBV3-2) with TRBJ2-1, with TRBD2 as a possible D gene (6 bases). Germline CDR1 reads LGHDT; CDR2 reads YNNKEL (reference sequence). CDR3 length: 15 amino acids. The germline V and J ends were trimmed by 0 bases and 8 bases, with 14 bases remaining between them. The CDR3 DNA follows: TGTGCCAGCAGCCAAGAAGGAGGAGGGTTGGATGAGCAGTTCTTC. Protein: CASSQEGGGLDEQFF.

The chain recombines TRBV5-1 with TRBJ2-2; 13 bases match TRBD2. The ends lost 2 bases at V and 6 bases at J; junction bases unmatched: 4. CDR3 size: 16 residues. CDR1 and CDR2 (germline): SGHRS, YFSETQ. CDR3 sequence reads: CASSLLAGGFAGELFF. The CDR3 bases are TGCGCCAGCAGCTTACTAGCGGGAGGGTTCGCCGGGGAGCTGTTTTTT.

The CDR3 here is CASSSRDGANYGYTF. The CDR3 DNA is TGTGCCAGCAGTTCGCGGGACGGAGCTAACTATGGCTACACCTTC. The gene calls are TRBV27 and TRBJ1-2; D possibly corresponds to TRBD1 (5 bases). Germline V gene sequence: CDR1 MNHEY, CDR2 SMNVEV (reference sequence). Trimming took off 4 bases at V and 0 bases at J, with 12 bases between the two ends. This CDR3 has 15 amino acids.

This chain links TRBV7-9 with TRBJ2-3; perhaps TRBD2 as D (5 bases). Germline V gene sequence: CDR1 SEHNR, CDR2 FQNEAQ (reference sequence). This CDR3 is 17 amino acids long. V was clipped by 3 bases and J by 2 bases, with 18 bases between them. CDR3: CASSFLSSGEDTDTQYF. The CDR3 nucleotides read TGTGCCAGCAGCTTTTTATCGAGCGGAGAAGACACAGATACGCAGTATTTT.

This chain links TRBV4-1 with TRBJ2-1; 14 nucleotides match TRBD2. The germline V gene has CDR1 MGHRA and CDR2 YSYEKL. The CDR3 sequence is 19 residues long. Trimming removed 3 bases from V and 10 bases from J; junction bases left unmatched: 17. CDR3 DNA: TGCGCCAGCAGCCAGGAGGGACTAGCGGGAGTCCACGTCCGGGGGGAGCAGTTCTTC. Its translation: CASSQEGLAGVHVRGEQFF.

The rearrangement links TRBV9 to TRBJ2-5; the D gene is possibly TRBD1 (6 bases). The V end lost 4 bases, the J end lost 5 bases, and 18 bases lay between the germline ends. The CDR3 spans 15 residues. CDR1 is SGDLS and CDR2 is YYNGEE in the germline V gene. The CDR3, as DNA: TGTGCCAGCAGCTCCACAGGGAACGCTAAGGAGACCCAGTACTTC. Translating gives CASSSTGNAKETQYF.

This chain uses TRBV7-3 with TRBJ1-1; D may be TRBD1 (6 bases). This CDR3 has 16 amino acids. The germline V and J ends were trimmed by 2 bases and 13 bases, with 26 bases remaining between them. The V gene's germline CDR1 is SGHTA and CDR2 FQGTGA. CDR3 DNA sequence: TGTGCCAGCAGCTTATCCTCGGCCGGGACACCGATCGAGGTTTTCTTT. This encodes CASSLSSAGTPIEVFF.

The chain links TRBV18 to TRBJ1-1; D possibly corresponds to TRBD1 (5 bases). This CDR3 contains 14 residues. The V gene lost 3 bases and the J gene lost 1 base, with 9 bases spanning the gap. The germline V gene encodes CDR1 KGHSH and CDR2 LQKENI. CDR3 sequence reads: CASSPQTANTEAFF. CDR3 DNA: TGTGCCAGCTCACCCCAGACAGCGAACACTGAAGCTTTCTTT.

This chain connects TRBV6-5 to TRBJ2-7, with a weak D call TRBD1 (6 bases). Germline CDR1 reads MNHEY; CDR2 reads SVGAGI. This CDR3 region has 12 residues. Trimming took off 4 bases at V and 12 bases at J, with 16 bases between the two ends. CDR3 loop: CASSSYTGSMYF. The CDR3 nucleotides are TGTGCCAGCAGTTCTTATACAGGGTCGATGTACTTC.

J is TRBJ2-7 and V is TRBV18; 15 bases agree with TRBD2. This CDR3 has 15 residues. J was trimmed by 5 bases and V by 3 bases; bases with no gene match: 2. The germline V gene encodes CDR1 KGHSH and CDR2 LQKENI. CDR3 in amino acids: CASSPGLAGGHEQYF. The CDR3 bases are TGTGCCAGCTCACCGGGACTAGCGGGAGGTCACGAGCAGTACTTC.

This chain joins TRBV6-5 and TRBJ2-2, with TRBD2 as a possible D gene (5 bases). Germline V gene data show CDR1 as MNHEY and CDR2 as SVGAGI. The CDR3 spans 13 residues. V lost 7 bases to trimming and J lost 1 base, with 7 bases between them. This CDR3 reads CASMRVNTGELFF. Written as DNA, the CDR3 is TGTGCCAGCATGCGGGTGAACACCGGGGAGCTGTTTTTT.